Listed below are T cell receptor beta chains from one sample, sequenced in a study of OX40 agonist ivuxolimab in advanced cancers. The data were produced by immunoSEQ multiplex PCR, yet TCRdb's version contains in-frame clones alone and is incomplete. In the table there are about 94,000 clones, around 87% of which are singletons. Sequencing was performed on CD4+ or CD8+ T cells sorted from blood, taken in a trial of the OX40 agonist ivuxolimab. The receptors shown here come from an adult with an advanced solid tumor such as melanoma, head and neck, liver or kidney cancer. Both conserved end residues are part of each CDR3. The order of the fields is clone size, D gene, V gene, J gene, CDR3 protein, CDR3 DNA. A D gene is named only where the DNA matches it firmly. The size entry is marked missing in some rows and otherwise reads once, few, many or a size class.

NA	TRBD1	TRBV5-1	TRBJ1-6	CASKPATGEYSPLHF	TGCGCCAGTAAGCCGGCGACAGGGGAGTATTCACCCCTCCACTTT
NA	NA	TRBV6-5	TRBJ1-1	CASSYSRTLGTEAFF	TGTGCCAGCAGTTACTCCAGGACCCTAGGAACTGAAGCTTTCTTT
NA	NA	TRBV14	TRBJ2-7	CASSQGVWDEQYF	TGTGCCAGCAGCCAAGGGGTATGGGACGAGCAGTACTTC
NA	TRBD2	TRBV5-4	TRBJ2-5	CASSLRQTSGGAETQYF	TGTGCCAGCAGCCTGCGCCAGACTAGCGGGGGGGCCGAGACCCAGTACTTC
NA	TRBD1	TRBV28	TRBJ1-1	CASRTTGVRWAFF	TGTGCCAGCAGAACAACAGGGGTCCGCTGGGCTTTCTTT
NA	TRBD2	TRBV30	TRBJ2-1	CAWSGGGPGTSGGTSYNEQFF	TGTGCCTGGAGTGGCGGAGGTCCCGGGACTAGCGGGGGGACCTCCTACAATGAGCAGTTCTTC
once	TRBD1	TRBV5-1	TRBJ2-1	CASSTGTGIRDEQFF	TGCGCCAGCAGCACCGGGACAGGGATCAGGGATGAGCAGTTCTTC
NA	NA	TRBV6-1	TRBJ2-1	CAILGRLDGHNEQFF	TGTGCCATCCTGGGGAGACTGGACGGACACAATGAGCAGTTCTTC
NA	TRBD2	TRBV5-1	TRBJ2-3	CASSLGLAGDTQYF	TGCGCCAGCAGCTTAGGACTAGCGGGGGATACGCAGTATTTT
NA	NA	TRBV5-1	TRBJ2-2	CASRTASPTGELFF	TGCGCCAGCAGAACGGCTAGCCCCACCGGGGAGCTGTTTTTT
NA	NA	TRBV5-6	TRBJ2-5	CASSSLKGGQGETQYF	TGTGCCAGCAGCTCCCTGAAGGGGGGGCAGGGAGAGACCCAGTACTTC
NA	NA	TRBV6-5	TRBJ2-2	CASSLNRGRAGELFF	TGTGCCAGCAGCCTGAACAGGGGGAGGGCCGGGGAGCTGTTTTTT
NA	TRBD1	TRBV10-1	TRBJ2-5	CASSERTGGETQYF	TGCGCCAGCAGTGAGCGGACAGGGGGCGAGACCCAGTACTTC
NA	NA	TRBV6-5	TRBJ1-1	CASSYLFGNTEAFF	TGTGCCAGCAGTTACTTATTTGGGAACACTGAAGCTTTCTTT
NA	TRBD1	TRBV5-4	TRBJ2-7	CASSSGPDRGYEQYF	TGTGCCAGCAGCTCCGGCCCAGACAGGGGGTACGAGCAGTACTTC
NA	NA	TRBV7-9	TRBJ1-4	CASTPRAVEKLFF	TGTGCCAGCACCCCCCGGGCGGTTGAAAAACTGTTTTTT
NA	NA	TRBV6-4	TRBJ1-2	CASSDGGLLYGYTF	TGTGCCAGCAGTGACGGAGGATTACTATATGGCTACACCTTC
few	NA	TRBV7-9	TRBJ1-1	CASRSGTVNTEAFF	TGTGCCAGCAGGTCCGGGACGGTGAACACTGAAGCTTTCTTT
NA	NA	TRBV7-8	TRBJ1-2	CASSIGRTWGHDYGYTF	TGTGCCAGCAGCATTGGCCGAACGTGGGGCCATGACTATGGCTACACCTTC
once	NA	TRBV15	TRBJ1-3	CATSRDPQLPARDGNTIYF	TGTGCCACCAGCAGAGATCCCCAACTCCCTGCCAGGGACGGAAACACCATATATTTT
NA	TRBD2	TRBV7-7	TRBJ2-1	CASSPNAFSGGLDEQFF	TGTGCTAGCAGCCCAAACGCTTTTAGCGGGGGGTTGGATGAGCAGTTCTTC
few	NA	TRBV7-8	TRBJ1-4	CASSPFLLTNEKLFF	TGTGCCAGCAGTCCGTTTTTACTAACTAATGAAAAACTGTTTTTT
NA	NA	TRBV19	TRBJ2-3	CASSMRATDTQYF	TGTGCCAGTAGTATGAGGGCCACAGATACGCAGTATTTT
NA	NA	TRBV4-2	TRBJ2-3	CASSQAQRGTDTQYF	TGTGCCAGCAGCCAAGCTCAGCGGGGCACAGATACGCAGTATTTT
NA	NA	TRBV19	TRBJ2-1	CASSIDFRGSSYNEQFF	TGTGCCAGTAGTATAGACTTCCGGGGAAGCTCCTACAATGAGCAGTTCTTC
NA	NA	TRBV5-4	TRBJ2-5	CASSLAETQYF	TGTGCCAGCAGCTTGGCTGAGACCCAGTACTTC
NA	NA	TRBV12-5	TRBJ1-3	CASGSPPGFGNTIYF	TGTGCTAGTGGTTCCCCCCCAGGGTTTGGAAACACCATATATTTT
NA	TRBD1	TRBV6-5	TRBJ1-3	CASRPDRGPGNTIYF	TGTGCCAGCAGACCGGACAGGGGGCCTGGAAACACCATATATTTT
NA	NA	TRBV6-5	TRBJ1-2	CASSLGLENRRYTF	TGTGCCAGCAGCCTAGGGCTTGAGAACAGGAGGTACACCTTC
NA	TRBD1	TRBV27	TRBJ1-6	CASSLAWTGLNSPLHF	TGTGCCAGCAGTTTAGCCTGGACAGGACTTAATTCACCCCTCCACTTT
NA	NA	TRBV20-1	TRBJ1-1	CSYRGNTEAFF	TGCAGCTATAGGGGGAACACTGAAGCTTTCTTT
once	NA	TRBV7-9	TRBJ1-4	CASSLWGRGDEKLFF	TGTGCCAGCAGCTTATGGGGCAGAGGGGATGAAAAACTGTTTTTT
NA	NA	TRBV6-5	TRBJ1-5	CASSYDSNQPQHF	TGTGCCAGCAGTTACGATAGCAATCAGCCCCAGCATTTT
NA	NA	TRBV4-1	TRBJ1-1	CASSQDRGRAFF	TGCGCCAGCAGCCAAGATAGAGGGAGAGCTTTCTTT
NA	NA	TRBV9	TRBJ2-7	CASSAGLQGYEQYF	TGTGCCAGCAGCGCTGGACTTCAGGGGTACGAGCAGTACTTC
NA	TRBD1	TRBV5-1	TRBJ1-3	CASSQPGTAGNTIYF	TGCGCCAGCAGCCAACCAGGGACAGCCGGAAACACCATATATTTT
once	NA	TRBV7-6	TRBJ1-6	CASSRDVPGSYNSPLHF	TGTGCCAGCAGCAGAGATGTTCCGGGTTCCTATAATTCACCCCTCCACTTT
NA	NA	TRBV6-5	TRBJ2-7	CASSSTGPRGPYEQYF	TGTGCCAGCAGTTCGACCGGGCCCCGGGGGCCCTACGAGCAGTACTTC
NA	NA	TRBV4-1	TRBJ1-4	CASSRNSGTQNEKLFF	TGCGCCAGCAGCCGAAACTCAGGGACCCAGAATGAAAAACTGTTTTTT
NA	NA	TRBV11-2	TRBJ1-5	CASSLSRIQPQHF	TGTGCCAGCAGCTTATCGAGAATTCAGCCCCAGCATTTT
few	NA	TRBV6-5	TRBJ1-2	CASSKPLSGGYTF	TGTGCCAGCAGCAAACCCTTGAGTGGTGGCTACACCTTC
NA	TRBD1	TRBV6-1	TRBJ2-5	CASSDWTGRLLETQYF	TGTGCCAGCAGTGATTGGACAGGGAGGCTTTTAGAGACCCAGTACTTC